A single TCR beta chain is shown here with its context. Its antigen is not identified. Generated by immunoSEQ multiplex PCR, the TCRdb table keeps only in-frame clones and is missing some. Among 45,000 to 55,000 clones listed, 53% were seen once. CDR1 is MDHEN, CDR2 SYDVKM, per germline. This CDR3 has 12 residues. Trimming stripped 6 bases from V and 4 bases from J, with 9 bases between. This sample was included in a study of cytotoxic CD8 clonotypes in ibrutinib-treated CLL. Looking at the study overall: Patients attained some 25 partial and 2 complete responses; at median around 70 months, 14 remained remitted while around twelve progressed.

General observations from the study: Public clonotypes showed up rarely, and on treatment they shrank or held steady.

TCR beta library input comprised about 2 micrograms of genomic DNA from cryopreserved PBMCs. The clonotype was recovered from a human donor with chronic lymphocytic leukemia. This chain links TRBV28 with TRBJ1-2, with D unclear. The specimen comprised PBMCs, sampled after 12 months of ibrutinib treatment. CDR3 sequence reads: CASRYGTYGYTF. The DNA for the CDR3 is TGTGCCAGCAGGTACGGAACCTATGGCTACACCTTC.